This T cell receptor beta chain stems from a study of blood T cell repertoires in COVID-19. About the study: The origin of the acute and convalescent COVID-19 samples was the United States, Italy and Spain. PBMCs, B-cell-depleted T cells, or T cells were the source of the cDNA or gDNA that made up the material.

As originally analysed: How many nucleated cells were present was estimated from reference gene primer amplification. Method: immunoSEQ multiplex PCR; TCRdb's copy keeps in-frame clones and lacks some. That table furnishes V, J and clone size, whereas the DNA furnished D and trimming. In the table there are about 290,000 clones, roughly nine tenths of which are singletons. CDR3 size: 12 residues. Trimming left V 4 bases short and J 4 bases short, with 7 bases between. Looked up from germline, CDR1 is MDHEN and CDR2 is SYDVKM. This clonotype was obtained from a woman aged 40 to 50 who had recovered from COVID-19. The chain uses TRBV28 and TRBJ1-1; tentative D call: TRBD1 (5 bases). Input material: peripheral blood. CDR3 in amino acids: CASSSQGTEAFF. The CDR3 DNA reads TGTGCCAGCAGTTCTCAGGGCACTGAAGCTTTCTTT.